This T cell receptor beta chain was found in a study of blood T cell repertoires in COVID-19. CDR1 is SNHLY, CDR2 FYNNEI, per germline. The CDR3 is 14 amino acids. The V end lost 10 bases, the J end lost 1 base, and 16 bases lay between the germline ends. Per the study methods: Amplification of reference gene primers provided the estimated nucleated cell counts. Clones were sequenced by immunoSEQ multiplex PCR, and TCRdb holds only the in-frame ones, with some missing. Clone size and V and J calls were adopted from that table, with D and trimming inferred from the DNA. The sample has under 250,000 clones, about four fifths seen once.

The rearrangement uses TRBV2 and TRBJ1-1; D is undetermined. The specimen sequenced was peripheral blood. This clonotype originated in a woman in her forties who had recovered from COVID-19. The CDR3 DNA is TGTGCCACACAAAAGGAGCGGCCGAACACTGAAGCTTTCTTT. This gives the protein CATQKERPNTEAFF.